The 25 T cell receptor beta chains below all came from one sample that was sequenced in a study of T cell repertoires in ileal Crohn's disease. Time point: neoterminal ileum biopsy at postoperative endoscopy, about 6 months after surgery. TCRdb keeps only in-frame clones here, not all; method: immunoSEQ multiplex PCR. Among some 20,000 clones listed, 60% to 75% were seen once. The specimen was ileal tissue. The source is an adult with Crohn's disease.

This clone was observed a handful of times. The chain recombines TRBV4-1 with TRBJ2-5, with TRBD1 identical over 8 bases. The CDR3 runs to 17 residues. Germline loops: CDR1 MGHRA, CDR2 YSYEKL. V trimming: 4 bases; J trimming: 1 base; junction bases outside the gene matches: 11. Here the CDR3 reads CASSPYRDRSFQETQYF. In DNA, the CDR3 is TGCGCCAGCAGCCCATACCGGGACAGGTCTTTCCAAGAGACCCAGTACTTC.

This chain connects TRBV30 to TRBJ1-4; weak D call: TRBD1 (6 bases). CDR1 GTSNPN and CDR2 SVGIG come from the germline V gene (reference sequence). V lost 3 bases, J lost 8 bases, and 16 bases lay in between. The CDR3 sequence is 14 residues long. CDR3 sequence (DNA): TGTGCCTGGAGGGTTCCGGGGGGCGGCGAAAAACTGTTTTTT. It translates to CAWRVPGGGEKLFF.

The chain carries TRBV10-3 and TRBJ2-2; weak D call: TRBD1 (7 bases). Germline assignment: CDR1 ENHRY and CDR2 SYGVKD. The CDR3 is 15 residues long. Trimming took 6 bases from V and 4 from J, leaving 15 bases between them. The CDR3 nucleotides are TGTGCCATCAGCGACAGGGCGGGGAGCACCGGGGAGCTGTTTTTT. Protein product: CAISDRAGSTGELFF.

The chain recombines TRBV29-1 with TRBJ2-3, with D tentatively TRBD1 (6 bases). Germline CDR1 reads SQVTM; CDR2 reads ANQGSEA. The CDR3 is 15 amino acids. The ends were cut back, 1 base at V and 1 base at J, with 12 bases in the middle. The CDR3 loop is CSVEGDKRGTDTQYF. CDR3 DNA: TGCAGCGTTGAAGGGGACAAACGGGGCACAGATACGCAGTATTTT.

V gene TRBV11-2 combines with J gene TRBJ2-3, with 16 bases lining up with TRBD2. J gave up 4 bases and V 5 bases, and 9 bases lay outside the gene matches. Looked up from germline, CDR1 is SGHAT and CDR2 is FQNNGV. This CDR3 is 18 amino acids long. The CDR3 sequence is CASSTGLAGGTMADTQYF. CDR3 nucleotides: TGTGCCAGCAGCACGGGACTAGCGGGGGGGACCATGGCAGATACGCAGTATTTT.

The chain is built from TRBV15 and TRBJ2-3; 7 bases are a match to TRBD1. Losses at the gene ends were 4 bases for V and 5 bases for J; bases not matched to a gene: 9. Germline lookup yields CDR1 LNHNV and CDR2 YYDKDF (reference sequence). The CDR3 totals 15 residues. The CDR3 here is CATSNSTGIVDTQYF. The DNA for the CDR3 is TGTGCCACCAGCAACTCGACAGGGATTGTAGATACGCAGTATTTT.

The V call is TRBV18, the J call TRBJ2-7; 9 bases are a match to TRBD2. Per the germline V gene, CDR1 is KGHSH and CDR2 is LQKENI. With V trimmed by 3 bases and J by 7 bases, 4 bases remained unmatched. The CDR3 covers 13 residues. Here the CDR3 reads CASSPGTSIEQYF. The CDR3 nucleotides read TGTGCCAGCTCACCCGGGACTAGCATTGAGCAGTACTTC.

The chain employs TRBV19 and TRBJ2-2, with no clear D. Deletions cut 5 bases from V and 7 bases from J, with 11 bases between. CDR1 and CDR2 from the germline V gene are LNHDA and SQIVND (reference sequence). This CDR3 comprises 13 residues. CDR3 in DNA: TGTGCCAGTAGTTACCAGGTGGTCGGGGAGCTGTTTTTT. Its translation: CASSYQVVGELFF. Combining the CDR3 with reference TRBV19 and TRBJ2-2 gives the whole variable domain DGGITQSPKYLFRKEGQNVTLSCEQNLNHDAMYWYRQDPGQGLRLIYYSQIVNDFQKGDIAEGYSVSREKKESFPLTVTSAQKNPTAFYLCASSYQVVGELFFGEGSRLTVL.

The chain uses TRBV30 and TRBJ1-2; 7 nucleotides line up with TRBD1. The CDR3 extends over 11 amino acids. Germline V gene data show CDR1 as GTSNPN and CDR2 as SVGIG (reference sequence). With 4 bases clipped from V and 9 bases from J, the junction kept 5 bases outside the gene matches. CDR3 coding DNA: TGTGCCTGGACAGGGGGAAGTAGCTACACCTTC. It translates to CAWTGGSSYTF.

The chain has TRBV30 and TRBJ2-5, with 7 positions matching TRBD1. Germline loops: CDR1 GTSNPN, CDR2 SVGIG (reference sequence). The J segment lost 5 bases and the V segment lost 6 bases, leaving 6 bases of the junction unmatched. The CDR3 totals 12 residues. CDR3 loop: CACGQGEETQYF. CDR3 coding DNA: TGTGCCTGCGGGCAGGGGGAGGAGACCCAGTACTTC. The full variable domain, rest sourced from reference TRBV30 and TRBJ2-5, is SQTIHQWPATLVQPVGSPLSLECTVEGTSNPNLYWYRQAAGRGLQLLFYSVGIGQISSEVPQNLSASRPQDRQFILSSKKLLLSDSGFYLCACGQGEETQYFGPGTRLLVL.

This chain connects TRBV15 to TRBJ2-7, with 16 nucleotides matching TRBD2. The germline V gene has CDR1 LNHNV and CDR2 YYDKDF (reference sequence). The junction had 0 bases not matched to a gene; V was cut back by 0 bases and J by 7 bases. The CDR3 extends over 15 amino acids. DNA for the CDR3: TGTGCCACCAGCAGAGAGGGACTAGCGGGAGGGGAGCAGTACTTC. This gives the protein CATSREGLAGGEQYF.

The chain couples TRBV5-1 to TRBJ1-2; tentatively, D is TRBD1 (5 bases). The V and J ends lost 4 bases and 4 bases respectively, with 8 bases between them. Per the germline V gene, CDR1 is SGHRS and CDR2 is YFSETQ. The CDR3 loop spans 12 amino acids. The CDR3 DNA sequence: TGCGCCAGCAGCCCGGGACTCTATGGCTACACCTTC. This translates into CASSPGLYGYTF.

The chain combines TRBV5-1 with TRBJ2-3, with 8 bases identical to TRBD2. CDR1 and CDR2 (germline): SGHRS, YFSETQ. With 4 bases clipped from V and 4 bases from J, the junction kept 2 bases outside the gene matches. The CDR3 extends over 13 amino acids. CDR3 nucleotides: TGCGCCAGCAGCGGGCGGGGGGCAGATACGCAGTATTTT. Translating it yields CASSGRGADTQYF.

This sequence joins TRBV19 and TRBJ2-2, with D possibly TRBD1 on 6 matching bases. The V gene lost 8 bases and the J gene lost 6 bases, with 19 bases spanning the gap. The germline gives CDR1 LNHDA, CDR2 SQIVND (reference sequence). CDR3 length: 15 amino acids. In DNA, the CDR3 is TGTGCCAGTGGTCCAGGGGCATGGGGAGCCGGGGAGCTGTTTTTT. This sequence encodes CASGPGAWGAGELFF. The full variable domain, completed using reference TRBV19 and TRBJ2-2, is DGGITQSPKYLFRKEGQNVTLSCEQNLNHDAMYWYRQDPGQGLRLIYYSQIVNDFQKGDIAEGYSVSREKKESFPLTVTSAQKNPTAFYLCASGPGAWGAGELFFGEGSRLTVL.

This clone was recorded only once. The chain couples TRBV5-6 to TRBJ2-5, with 11 bases fitting TRBD2. Unmatched junction bases numbered 5, after V lost 5 bases and J lost 5 bases. This CDR3 has 14 amino acids. In germline, CDR1 is SGHDT, CDR2 YYEEEE. The CDR3 nucleotides read TGTGCCAGCAGTTTAGCGGGGGGGCGGGAGACCCAGTACTTC. Translation gives CASSLAGGRETQYF. The full variable domain, with the rest looked up from reference TRBV5-6 and TRBJ2-5, is DAGVTQSPTHLIKTRGQQVTLRCSPKSGHDTVSWYQQALGQGPQFIFQYYEEEERQRGNFPDRFSGHQFPNYSSELNVNALLLGDSALYLCASSLAGGRETQYFGPGTRLLVL.

The chain combines TRBV30 with TRBJ2-1; TRBD1 matches at 8 bases. Germline CDR1 is GTSNPN and CDR2 is SVGIG (reference sequence). There are 13 residues in the CDR3. V lost 4 bases and J lost 8; bases outside the gene matches: 7. The DNA of the CDR3 is TGTGCCTGGATGAGGACAGGGTTAGATGAGCAGTTCTTC. This encodes CAWMRTGLDEQFF.

The chain is built from TRBV6-6 and TRBJ2-3; TRBD1 agrees at 10 bases. The CDR3 runs to 15 residues. In germline, CDR1 is MNHNY, CDR2 SVGAGI (reference sequence). V was pared by 0 bases and J by 3 bases, with 0 bases of the junction left unmatched. In nucleotides, the CDR3 is TGTGCCAGCAGTTACTCGGGACAGGGGACAGATACGCAGTATTTT. Translating it yields CASSYSGQGTDTQYF.

The rearrangement uses TRBV5-6 and TRBJ1-2, with 9 bases matching TRBD1. Germline lookup yields CDR1 SGHDT and CDR2 YYEEEE. The trim removed 5 bases at V and 3 bases at J, leaving 11 bases unmatched. This CDR3 is built from 16 residues. CDR3 DNA: TGTGCCAGCAGGAAGGGACAGGGATATTCTGACTATGGCTACACCTTC. Protein: CASRKGQGYSDYGYTF.

The V call is TRBV27, the J call TRBJ1-6; 10 nucleotides line up with TRBD1. The CDR3 has 14 residues. Unmatched junction bases numbered 7, after V lost 8 bases and J lost 9 bases. The germline V gene has CDR1 MNHEY and CDR2 SMNVEV (reference sequence). The CDR3 bases are TGTGCCAGCTATCCCGGGACAGGGGTTTCACCCCTCCACTTT. Encoded protein: CASYPGTGVSPLHF.

V gene TRBV15 combines with J gene TRBJ2-2; TRBD1 agrees at 7 bases. The CDR3 contains 16 residues. CDR1 is LNHNV and CDR2 is YYDKDF in the germline V gene (reference sequence). Germline trimming cut 1 base from V and 0 bases from J; bases unmatched to any gene: 2. The CDR3 sequence is CATSRVQGANTGELFF. As DNA, the CDR3 is TGTGCCACCAGCAGAGTCCAGGGGGCGAACACCGGGGAGCTGTTTTTT.

In this sample, this clone turned up once. J is TRBJ1-2 and V is TRBV2; D remains ambiguous. V was shortened by 0 bases and J by 5 bases, with 10 bases between the two germline ends. The CDR3 extends over 14 amino acids. The germline V gene has CDR1 SNHLY and CDR2 FYNNEI. This chain's CDR3 is CASSEALRGYGYTF. CDR3 coding DNA: TGTGCCAGCAGTGAAGCGCTTCGGGGATATGGCTACACCTTC.

The chain couples TRBV11-2 to TRBJ1-1, with 8 positions matching TRBD1. The V segment lost 3 bases and the J segment 3 bases; nucleotides outside the gene matches: 3. The CDR3 runs 14 residues. The germline CDR1 and CDR2 sequences are SGHAT and FQNNGV. The CDR3 coding sequence is TGTGCCAGCAGCTTTCAGGGGGCTTACACTGAAGCTTTCTTT. Amino acids: CASSFQGAYTEAFF.

This sequence joins TRBV2 and TRBJ1-4, with D hard to call. Germline CDR1 SNHLY, CDR2 FYNNEI. CDR3 length: 14 residues. Trimming cost V 5 bases and J 3 bases, with 10 bases left between them. CDR3 sequence reads: CASSIDGANEKLFF. The CDR3 DNA reads TGTGCCAGCAGTATAGACGGAGCTAATGAAAAACTGTTTTTT.

V is TRBV12-5 and J is TRBJ2-7, with D perhaps TRBD1 (6 bases). V was pared by 0 bases and J by 7 bases, with 7 bases between. The CDR3 is made up of 12 amino acids. In germline, CDR1 is LGHNT, CDR2 FRNRAP. CDR3 sequence: CASGLVTGEQYF. For the CDR3, the DNA is TGTGCTAGTGGTTTGGTTACAGGGGAGCAGTACTTC.

This chain joins TRBV29-1 and TRBJ1-2; possible D gene TRBD1, 6 bases. V was pared by 2 bases and J by 8 bases, with 12 bases between. The CDR3 is 12 amino acids. The germline CDR1 and CDR2 sequences are SQVTM and ANQGSEA. As DNA, the CDR3 is TGCAGCGTTGAAACAGGGAGCAGGGGCTACACCTTC. Its translation: CSVETGSRGYTF.